Below are 25 T cell receptor beta chains sequenced from a single sample in a study of blood T cell repertoires in COVID-19. This table comes from immunoSEQ multiplex PCR, and its TCRdb copy is limited to in-frame clones, with some not included. The sample records a few hundred thousand clones, 70% to 90% being singletons. Material for sequencing was peripheral blood. The source of these receptors is a human donor in a cohort sampled during active COVID-19.

The chain couples TRBV27 to TRBJ2-1; 9 nucleotides line up with TRBD1. There are 13 residues in the CDR3. The V segment lost 6 bases and the J segment 9 bases; nucleotides outside the gene matches: 6. From germline, CDR1 is MNHEY and CDR2 SMNVEV (reference sequence). CDR3 DNA: TGTGCCAGCAGGCGGGACAGGGAGGGTGAGCAGTTCTTC. It is translated as CASRRDREGEQFF.

The rearrangement joins TRBV11-2 to TRBJ1-1; 9 positions match TRBD1. Trimming removed 5 bases from V and 5 bases from J; junction bases left unmatched: 6. This CDR3 contains 14 residues. Germline V gene lookup returns CDR1 SGHAT and CDR2 FQNNGV. The CDR3 region has the DNA TGTGCCAGCAGCCCCGGGACAGGGAGTACTGAAGCTTTCTTT. Amino acids: CASSPGTGSTEAFF.

The chain is built from TRBV19 and TRBJ1-2; possibly TRBD1 for D (6 bases). Germline loops: CDR1 LNHDA, CDR2 SQIVND (reference sequence). The CDR3 is 12 residues long. Trimming took 4 bases from V and 8 from J, leaving 11 bases between them. CDR3 DNA: TGTGCCAGTAGTAACAGGGACGGCGGCTACACCTTC. Protein product: CASSNRDGGYTF.

The rearrangement links TRBV18 to TRBJ2-7; D may be TRBD2 (6 bases). The CDR3 is 15 residues long. Trimming pared 4 bases from V and 1 base from J, leaving 14 bases between. Germline V CDR1 and CDR2: KGHSH, LQKENI. For the CDR3, the DNA is TGTGCCAGCTCACGGCGGGCAGGGACTTCCTACGAGCAGTACTTC. It translates to CASSRRAGTSYEQYF.

The chain is built from TRBV29-1 and TRBJ2-2; tentative D call: TRBD1 (5 bases). Trimming removed 5 bases from V and 0 bases from J, with 10 bases in between. The CDR3 totals 14 residues. Germline-derived CDR1 and CDR2 are SQVTM and ANQGSEA. CDR3 protein: CSVTDRANTGELFF. DNA of the CDR3: TGCAGCGTTACCGACAGAGCGAACACCGGGGAGCTGTTTTTT.

The rearrangement joins TRBV30 to TRBJ1-1; D is perhaps TRBD1 (5 bases). The CDR3 spans 15 residues. Germline CDR1 and CDR2: GTSNPN and SVGIG (reference sequence). Trimming took 4 bases from V and 1 from J, leaving 16 bases between them. CDR3 amino acids: CAWNRGEVRNTEAFF. The CDR3 nucleotides read TGTGCCTGGAATAGGGGTGAAGTAAGGAACACTGAAGCTTTCTTT.

The V call is TRBV7-8, the J call TRBJ1-1; no firm D call. CDR1 and CDR2 from the germline V gene are SGHVS and FQNEAQ. The V end was cut by 1 base, the J end by 1 base, with 7 bases between. This CDR3 has 14 amino acids. This CDR3 is CASSLVGENTEAFF. CDR3 coding DNA: TGTGCCAGCAGCTTAGTCGGGGAGAACACTGAAGCTTTCTTT.

V gene TRBV4-1 combines with J gene TRBJ2-3; tentative D call: TRBD1 (5 bases). There are 17 residues in the CDR3. V was pared by 4 bases and J by 0 bases, with 17 bases between. The germline V gene encodes CDR1 MGHRA and CDR2 YSYEKL. CDR3 coding DNA: TGCGCCAGCAGCCCCGGCCTAAGGGGCCCTAGCACAGATACGCAGTATTTT. This sequence encodes CASSPGLRGPSTDTQYF.

The chain links TRBV4-1 to TRBJ1-2, with a tentative D call TRBD1 (6 bases). The CDR3 consists of 16 residues. Germline CDR1 is MGHRA and CDR2 is YSYEKL. The V gene lost 3 bases and the J gene lost 0 bases, with 14 bases spanning the gap. The CDR3 region is CASSQVQTGANYGYTF. As DNA, the CDR3 is TGCGCCAGCAGCCAGGTTCAGACAGGTGCTAACTATGGCTACACCTTC.

In this sample, this clone turned up once. This rearrangement joins TRBV19 to TRBJ1-2; D remains unclear. CDR3 length: 13 residues. CDR1 LNHDA and CDR2 SQIVND come from the germline V gene (reference sequence). The ends were cut back, 5 bases at V and 9 bases at J, with 16 bases in the middle. CDR3 coding DNA: TGTGCCAGTAGTGTCGAGTGGGAGTATCGCTACACCTTC. Residues: CASSVEWEYRYTF.

The chain combines TRBV21-1 with TRBJ2-7; whether TRBD2, the table's D call, matches the DNA was not checked. TRBV21-1 is labeled a pseudogene. CDR3 size: 12 residues. The CDR3 DNA reads as TGTGCCAGCAGCAGTTTCGGGACTCCGCAGTACTTC. As protein: CASSSFGTPQYF.

This chain joins TRBV30 and TRBJ1-3; 10 nucleotides match TRBD1. The germline gives CDR1 GTSNPN, CDR2 SVGIG (reference sequence). V gave up 6 bases and J gave up 7 bases; unmatched junction bases: 12. This CDR3 has 15 amino acids. CDR3 nucleotides: TGTGCCTGTTATAAACGGACAGGGGGGCCGAACACCATATATTTT. Its protein is CACYKRTGGPNTIYF.

Only a few counts were recorded for this clone. This sequence joins TRBV7-9 and TRBJ1-5; D may be TRBD1 (5 bases). Germline V gene lookup returns CDR1 SEHNR and CDR2 FQNEAQ (reference sequence). Trimming removed 1 base at V and 0 bases at J, with 7 bases between. The CDR3 contains 15 residues. For the CDR3, the DNA is TGTGCCAGCAGCTTAGAGGGGTCTAGCAATCAGCCCCAGCATTTT. As protein: CASSLEGSSNQPQHF.

V usage is TRBV7-9 and J usage is TRBJ1-1; D unclear. The CDR3 extends over 15 amino acids. Germline CDR1 reads SEHNR; CDR2 reads FQNEAQ (reference sequence). The V and J ends lost 5 bases and 4 bases respectively, with 17 bases between them. This chain's CDR3 is CASSLEANRGTEAFF. Written as DNA, the CDR3 is TGTGCCAGCAGCCTCGAAGCCAACCGGGGCACTGAAGCTTTCTTT.

The rearrangement links TRBV27 to TRBJ1-6, with D possibly TRBD1 on 5 matching bases. CDR1 MNHEY and CDR2 SMNVEV come from the germline V gene (reference sequence). This CDR3 comprises 14 residues. Trimming took off 6 bases at V and 5 bases at J, with 11 bases between the two ends. The CDR3 DNA is TGTGCCAGCAGCCCAGGACAAAATAATTCACCCCTCCACTTT. This codes for CASSPGQNNSPLHF.

The V gene is TRBV6-6, the J gene TRBJ2-7, with a possible D match to TRBD2 (6 bases). The V gene's germline CDR1 is MNHNY and CDR2 SVGAGI (reference sequence). This CDR3 comprises 12 residues. Trimming cost V 8 bases and J 4 bases, with 12 bases left between them. Here the CDR3 DNA reads TGTGCCAGCGCTTTTGGGAGGTACGAGCAGTACTTC. Translating it yields CASAFGRYEQYF.

Only one count was recorded for this clone. The rearrangement uses TRBV5-8 and TRBJ2-7; a possible D gene is TRBD1 (5 bases). The CDR3 is 11 amino acids. Trimming took 2 bases from V and 6 from J, leaving 6 bases between them. Germline CDR1 SGHTS, CDR2 YDEGEE. CDR3: CASSLRGEQYF. CDR3 bases: TGTGCCAGCAGCTTAAGGGGCGAGCAGTACTTC.

The chain employs TRBV11-2 and TRBJ1-1; D gene uncertain. The CDR3 has 16 residues. The germline gives CDR1 SGHAT, CDR2 FQNNGV. V was trimmed by 5 bases and J by 6 bases, leaving 22 bases between them. CDR3 protein: CASSRAGVEGKAEAFF. The CDR3 region has the DNA TGTGCCAGCAGCCGAGCTGGGGTAGAGGGAAAGGCTGAAGCTTTCTTT.

V usage is TRBV27 and J usage is TRBJ2-1; TRBD1 aligns across 7 bases. This CDR3 spans 17 amino acids. Germline V gives CDR1 MNHEY, CDR2 SMNVEV (reference sequence). V gave up 7 bases and J gave up 1 base; unmatched junction bases: 13. The DNA of the CDR3 is TGTGCCAGCAAGGGGTTAGCGTCCAGGGGGTCCTACAATGAGCAGTTCTTC. It specifies CASKGLASRGSYNEQFF.

The chain employs TRBV6-1 and TRBJ2-3, with D hard to call. Trimming cost V 2 bases and J 1 base, with 10 bases left between them. Germline loops: CDR1 MNHNS, CDR2 SASEGT. The CDR3 is 15 residues long. CDR3 in DNA: TGTGCCAGCAGTGAATACGGCAGCGGCACAGATACGCAGTATTTT. It translates to CASSEYGSGTDTQYF.

Only a few counts were recorded for this clone. The V and J genes are TRBV28 and TRBJ1-5; the D gene is possibly TRBD1 (5 bases). The CDR3 runs 14 residues. The V gene lost 8 bases and the J gene lost 1 base, with 12 bases spanning the gap. Germline V gene data show CDR1 as MDHEN and CDR2 as SYDVKM. The CDR3 DNA reads TGTGCCAGCGTCAGTAGGGGAAGCAATCAGCCCCAGCATTTT. It is translated as CASVSRGSNQPQHF.

This clone is a singleton in its sample. This sequence joins TRBV24-1 and TRBJ2-2; 8 bases agree with TRBD1. This CDR3 has 14 residues. Per the germline V gene, CDR1 is KGHDR and CDR2 is SFDVKD. Germline trimming cut 7 bases from V and 4 bases from J; bases unmatched to any gene: 4. The CDR3 DNA follows: TGTGCCACCAGGGGGACAGGCGGCACCGGGGAGCTGTTTTTT. It yields the protein CATRGTGGTGELFF.

Here the CDR3 reads CATSGQTSGGLNEQFF. In DNA, the CDR3 is TGTGCCACCAGTGGCCAGACTAGCGGGGGCCTCAATGAGCAGTTCTTC. The V gene is TRBV24-1, the J gene TRBJ2-1; 12 nucleotides match TRBD2. The CDR3 contains 16 residues. J was trimmed by 6 bases and V by 5 bases; bases with no gene match: 7. Per the germline V gene, CDR1 is KGHDR and CDR2 is SFDVKD.

The J gene is TRBJ2-7, the V gene TRBV10-3; 7 bases fit TRBD1. The V gene end was trimmed by 5 bases and the J gene end by 3 bases; junction bases not matched to a gene: 7. The CDR3 is made up of 14 amino acids. Germline V CDR1 and CDR2: ENHRY, SYGVKD. The CDR3 DNA follows: TGTGCCATCAGTTCCGGGACAGAGGTCTACGAGCAGTACTTC. Its protein product is CAISSGTEVYEQYF.

This chain joins TRBV2 and TRBJ1-2; D perhaps matches TRBD1 (5 bases). The CDR3 runs to 14 residues. Germline CDR1 is SNHLY and CDR2 is FYNNEI. V lost 0 bases and J 7 bases, leaving 12 bases between the germline ends. This CDR3 reads CASSEARRASGYTF. The CDR3 region has the DNA TGTGCCAGCAGTGAAGCGCGCAGGGCTAGTGGCTACACCTTC.